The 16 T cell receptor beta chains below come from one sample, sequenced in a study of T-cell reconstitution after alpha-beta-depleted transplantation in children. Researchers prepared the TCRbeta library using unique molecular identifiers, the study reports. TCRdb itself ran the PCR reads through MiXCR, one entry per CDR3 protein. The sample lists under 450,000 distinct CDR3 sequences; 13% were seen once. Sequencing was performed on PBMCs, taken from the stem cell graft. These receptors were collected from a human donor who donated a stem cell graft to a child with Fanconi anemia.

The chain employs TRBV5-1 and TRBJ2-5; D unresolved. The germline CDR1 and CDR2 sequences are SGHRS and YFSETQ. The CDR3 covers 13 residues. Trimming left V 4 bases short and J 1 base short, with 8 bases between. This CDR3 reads CASSLYLQETQYF. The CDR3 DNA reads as TGCGCCAGCAGCCTTTATCTCCAAGAGACCCAGTACTTC.

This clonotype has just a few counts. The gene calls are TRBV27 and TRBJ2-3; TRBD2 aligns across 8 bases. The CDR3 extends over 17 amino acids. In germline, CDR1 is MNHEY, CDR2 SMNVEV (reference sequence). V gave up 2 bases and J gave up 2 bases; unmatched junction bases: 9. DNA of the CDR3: TGTGCCAGCAGTTTAGGGATGGCTAGCGGGTTCACAGATACGCAGTATTTT. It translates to CASSLGMASGFTDTQYF.

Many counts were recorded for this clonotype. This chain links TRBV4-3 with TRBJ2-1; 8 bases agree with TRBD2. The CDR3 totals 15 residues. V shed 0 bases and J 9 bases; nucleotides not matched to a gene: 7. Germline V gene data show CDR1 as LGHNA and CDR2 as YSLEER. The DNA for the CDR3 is TGCGCCAGCAGCCAAGAAGGGACTAGAGAGGCTGAGCAGTTCTTC. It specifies CASSQEGTREAEQFF.

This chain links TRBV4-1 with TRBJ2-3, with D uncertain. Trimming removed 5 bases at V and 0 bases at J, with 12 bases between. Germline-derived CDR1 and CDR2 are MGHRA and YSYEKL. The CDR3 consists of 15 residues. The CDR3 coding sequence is TGCGCCAGCAGCGGCGTTTTGGACAGCACAGATACGCAGTATTTT. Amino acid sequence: CASSGVLDSTDTQYF.

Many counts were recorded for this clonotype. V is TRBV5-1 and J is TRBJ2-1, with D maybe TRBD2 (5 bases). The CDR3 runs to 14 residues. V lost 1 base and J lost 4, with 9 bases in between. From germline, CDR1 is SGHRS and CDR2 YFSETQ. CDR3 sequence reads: CASSLSTTYNEQFF. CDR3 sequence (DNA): TGCGCCAGCAGCTTGTCGACTACTTACAATGAGCAGTTCTTC.

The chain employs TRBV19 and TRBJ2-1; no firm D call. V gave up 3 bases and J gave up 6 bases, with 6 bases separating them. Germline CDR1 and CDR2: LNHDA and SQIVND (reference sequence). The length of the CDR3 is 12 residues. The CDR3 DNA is TGTGCCAGTAGTATTGAAAGCAATGAGCAGTTCTTC. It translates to CASSIESNEQFF.

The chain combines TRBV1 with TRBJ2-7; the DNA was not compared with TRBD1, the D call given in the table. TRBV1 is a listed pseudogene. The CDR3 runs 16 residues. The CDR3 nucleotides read TGTGCCAGCAGAGACGACAGAGGGGGGGCCTCCTACGAGCAGTACTTC. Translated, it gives CASRDDRGGASYEQYF.

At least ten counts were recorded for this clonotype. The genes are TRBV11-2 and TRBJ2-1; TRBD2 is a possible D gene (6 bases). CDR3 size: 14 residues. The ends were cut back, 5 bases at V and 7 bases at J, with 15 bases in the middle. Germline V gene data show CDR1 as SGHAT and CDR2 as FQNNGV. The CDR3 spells CASSRMGGANEQFF. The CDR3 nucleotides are TGTGCCAGCAGCAGAATGGGGGGAGCAAATGAGCAGTTCTTC. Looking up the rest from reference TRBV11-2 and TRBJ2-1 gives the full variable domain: EAGVAQSPRYKIIEKRQSVAFWCNPISGHATLYWYQQILGQGPKLLIQFQNNGVVDDSQLPKDRFSAERLKGVDSTLKIQPAKLEDSAVYLCASSRMGGANEQFFGPGTRLTVL.

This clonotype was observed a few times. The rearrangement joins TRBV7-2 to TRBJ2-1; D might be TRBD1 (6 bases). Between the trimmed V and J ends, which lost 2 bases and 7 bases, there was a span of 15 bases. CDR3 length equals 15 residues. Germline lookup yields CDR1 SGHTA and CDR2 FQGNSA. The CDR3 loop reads CASSLSQGGWNEQFF. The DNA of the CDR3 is TGTGCCAGCAGCTTATCACAGGGTGGGTGGAATGAGCAGTTCTTC.

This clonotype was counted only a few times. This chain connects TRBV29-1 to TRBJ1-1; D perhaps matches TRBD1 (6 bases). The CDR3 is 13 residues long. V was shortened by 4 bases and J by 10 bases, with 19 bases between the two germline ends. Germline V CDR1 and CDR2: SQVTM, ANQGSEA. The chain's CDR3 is CSVAGGTKRVAFF. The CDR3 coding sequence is TGCAGCGTTGCCGGCGGGACAAAAAGAGTAGCTTTCTTT. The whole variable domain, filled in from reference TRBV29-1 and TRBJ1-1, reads SAVISQKPSRDICQRGTSLTIQCQVDSQVTMMFWYRQQPGQSLTLIATANQGSEATYESGFVIDKFPISRPNLTFSTLTVSNMSPEDSSIYLCSVAGGTKRVAFFGQGTRLTVV.

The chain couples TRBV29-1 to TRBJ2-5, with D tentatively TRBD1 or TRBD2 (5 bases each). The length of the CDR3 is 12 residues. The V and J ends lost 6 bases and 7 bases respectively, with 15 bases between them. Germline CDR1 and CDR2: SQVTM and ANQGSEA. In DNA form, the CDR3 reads TGCAGCGTCGGACCGAGGGGAGCGACCCAGTACTTC. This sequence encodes CSVGPRGATQYF.

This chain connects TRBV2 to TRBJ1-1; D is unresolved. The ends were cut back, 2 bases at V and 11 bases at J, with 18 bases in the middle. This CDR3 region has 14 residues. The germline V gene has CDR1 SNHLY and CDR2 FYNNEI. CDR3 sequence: CASSETQARSAAFF. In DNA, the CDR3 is TGTGCCAGCAGTGAAACCCAGGCCCGAAGTGCGGCTTTCTTT.

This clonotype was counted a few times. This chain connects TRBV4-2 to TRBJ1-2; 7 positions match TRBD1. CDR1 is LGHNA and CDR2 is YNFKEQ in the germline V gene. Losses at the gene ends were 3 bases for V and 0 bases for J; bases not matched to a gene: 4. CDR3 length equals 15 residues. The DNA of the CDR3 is TGTGCCAGCAGCCAGCAGACAGGGACTAACTATGGCTACACCTTC. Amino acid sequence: CASSQQTGTNYGYTF.

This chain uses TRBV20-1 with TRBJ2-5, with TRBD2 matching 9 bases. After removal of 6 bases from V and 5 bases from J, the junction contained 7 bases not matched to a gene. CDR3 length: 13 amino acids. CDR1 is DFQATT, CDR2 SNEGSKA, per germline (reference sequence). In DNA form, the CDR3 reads TGCAGTGCCTTAGCGGGGGTGACGGAGACCCAGTACTTC. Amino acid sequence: CSALAGVTETQYF.

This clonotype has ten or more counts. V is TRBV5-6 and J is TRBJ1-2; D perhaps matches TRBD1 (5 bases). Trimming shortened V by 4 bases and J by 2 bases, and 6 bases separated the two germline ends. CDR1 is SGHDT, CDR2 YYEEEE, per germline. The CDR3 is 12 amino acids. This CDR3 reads CASSRDNYGYTF. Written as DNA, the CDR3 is TGTGCCAGCAGCCGGGACAACTATGGCTACACCTTC.

The CDR3 loop is CASSSGRSGDTDTQYF. CDR3 DNA: TGCGCCAGCAGCTCCGGAAGGAGCGGGGACACAGATACGCAGTATTTT. The chain employs TRBV5-1 and TRBJ2-3; TRBD2 matches 7 bases. Germline CDR1 reads SGHRS; CDR2 reads YFSETQ. V lost 3 bases, J lost 2 bases, and 9 bases stayed unmatched. The CDR3 sequence is 16 residues long.